This TCR beta chain was identified during a study of glioma-infiltrating T cells after dendritic cell vaccination. This clone appeared a single time. Here immunoSEQ multiplex PCR was the method, and the copy in TCRdb shows in-frame clones only, minus some. The table shows fewer than 90,000 clones, with roughly four fifths occurring only once. Time point reported: after dendritic cell vaccination, including at tumor progression/relapse. Germline loops: CDR1 MNHEY, CDR2 SVGAGI. V gave up 3 bases and J gave up 5 bases; unmatched junction bases: 6. The CDR3 length is 15 residues. The chain couples TRBV6-5 to TRBJ2-2, with TRBD1 matching 7 bases. This TCR was recovered from a human donor with glioblastoma. Sequencing was performed on blood, taken after dendritic cell vaccination. The CDR3 bases are TGTGCCAGCAGTTATGAGCAGGGGGAAACCGGGGAGCTGTTTTTT. It translates to CASSYEQGETGELFF.